This T cell receptor beta chain stems from a study of early T cells in non-severe SARS-CoV-2 infection. The wider study: RNA in bulk from unsorted whole blood was sequenced, and chains were unpaired.

Ten or more counts support this clonotype. Its antigen remains unknown. Study-level findings and limits: The VDJdb matching leaned toward anti-spike CD8 responses and overlooked private and CD4 specificities.

Individual cDNA molecules carried attached unique molecular identifiers. TCRdb passed the 5' RACE reads through MiXCR, listing each CDR3 protein once. The sample lists 15,000 to 25,000 distinct CDR3 sequences, roughly 4.4% occurring once. The CDR3 runs to 15 residues. Germline V lookup: CDR1 SEHNR, CDR2 FQNEAQ (reference sequence). V was pared by 4 bases and J by 8 bases, with 6 bases of the junction left unmatched. This chain uses TRBV7-9 with TRBJ1-6; 9 bases match TRBD1. This clonotype was sampled from an adult who was a healthcare worker with PCR-confirmed SARS-CoV-2 infection or an uninfected control (not recorded which). The sample taken for sequencing was whole blood. CDR3 sequence: CASSSTGGGDSPLHF. The CDR3 DNA reads TGTGCCAGCAGCTCGACAGGGGGAGGTGATTCACCCCTCCACTTT. The full variable domain, its missing parts supplied by reference TRBV7-9 and TRBJ1-6, is DTGVSQNPRHKITKRGQNVTFRCDPISEHNRLYWYRQTLGQGPEFLTYFQNEAQLEKSRLLSDRFSAERPKGSFSTLEIQRTEQGDSAMYLCASSSTGGGDSPLHFGNGTRLTVT.